This TCR beta chain was identified during a study of cytomegalovirus exposure and HLA in healthy donors. Study at large: An earlier analysis identified approximately 120 million unique TCR beta sequences in about 200 million T cells. Regarding the study as a whole: Later analysis reportedly placed an Asian-associated ancestry cluster below the roughly 690-donor mean in N-insertions.

In regard to this clone: Its antigen remains unidentified.

The PCR contained 60 Vbeta and 13 Jbeta primers. TCRdb's copy holds only in-frame clones and misses some; the assay was immunoSEQ multiplex PCR. The sample shows 150,000 to 200,000 clones, around 72% of them seen only once. V lost 0 bases to trimming and J lost 1 base, with 7 bases between them. This CDR3 comprises 15 residues. Germline CDR1 is SGHRS and CDR2 is YFSETQ. The receptor comes from a man aged 45 to 65 in good health and CMV-seronegative. The source material was PBMCs. J is TRBJ2-2 and V is TRBV5-1, with D tentatively TRBD1 (5 bases). The CDR3 sequence is CASSLVRVNTGELFF. The CDR3 DNA sequence: TGCGCCAGCAGCTTGGTCAGGGTGAACACCGGGGAGCTGTTTTTT.